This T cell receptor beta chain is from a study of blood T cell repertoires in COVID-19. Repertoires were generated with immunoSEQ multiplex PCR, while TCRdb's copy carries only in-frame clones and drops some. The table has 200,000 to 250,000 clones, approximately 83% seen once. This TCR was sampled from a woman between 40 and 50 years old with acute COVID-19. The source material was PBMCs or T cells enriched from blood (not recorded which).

As DNA, the CDR3 is TGTGCCAGCAGCCAATCGGACAGGGGGTCTCTAGATACGCAGTATTTT. Its protein product is CASSQSDRGSLDTQYF. The chain couples TRBV4-2 to TRBJ2-3; 10 bases match TRBD1. This CDR3 region has 16 residues. Germline CDR1 LGHNA, CDR2 YNFKEQ. J lost 5 bases, V lost 2 bases, and 7 bases had no gene match.